The 13 T cell receptor beta chains below all came from one sample that was sequenced in a study of blood T cell repertoires in COVID-19. Repertoires were generated with immunoSEQ multiplex PCR, while TCRdb's copy carries only in-frame clones and drops some. The sample includes around 180,000 clones, about 82% of them seen just once. What was sequenced was peripheral blood. The receptor source for this set is a woman in her twenties or thirties with acute or convalescent COVID-19.

The chain links TRBV18 to TRBJ1-6; unclear D gene. V lost 8 bases, J lost 6 bases, and 11 bases lay in between. CDR1 and CDR2 from the germline V gene are KGHSH and LQKENI. The CDR3 has 13 residues. CDR3 residues: CASQALSNSPLHF. The CDR3 nucleotides are TGTGCCAGCCAGGCACTTTCTAATTCACCCCTCCACTTT.

This chain uses TRBV5-1 with TRBJ2-5; maybe TRBD2 (5 bases). CDR1 and CDR2 from the germline V gene are SGHRS and YFSETQ. V gave up 0 bases and J gave up 5 bases, with 11 bases separating them. This CDR3 has 14 amino acids. CDR3 sequence reads: CASSLVRVEETQYF. CDR3 sequence (DNA): TGCGCCAGCAGCTTGGTGAGGGTGGAGGAGACCCAGTACTTC.

For the CDR3, the DNA is TGTGCCAGCAATTCGCCCGGGACACACCACGAGCAGTACTTC. It is translated as CASNSPGTHHEQYF. The V gene is TRBV27, the J gene TRBJ2-7; TRBD1 is a possible D gene (6 bases). Per germline, CDR1 MNHEY and CDR2 SMNVEV (reference sequence). The V end lost 7 bases, the J end lost 5 bases, and 18 bases lay between the germline ends. The CDR3 length is 14 residues.

This chain joins TRBV19 and TRBJ1-1; the D gene is possibly TRBD1 (5 bases). The germline V gene has CDR1 LNHDA and CDR2 SQIVND (reference sequence). The CDR3 totals 15 residues. Trimming removed 6 bases from V and 7 bases from J, with 21 bases in between. As DNA, the CDR3 is TGTGCCAGTAGCCTCGGGGGGGTAGGGCATGGTGAAGCTTTCTTT. This codes for CASSLGGVGHGEAFF.

The chain combines TRBV4-1 with TRBJ1-2; possibly TRBD1 for D (6 bases). Between the trimmed V and J ends, which lost 4 bases and 8 bases, there was a span of 20 bases. This CDR3 comprises 15 residues. CDR1 and CDR2 from the germline V gene are MGHRA and YSYEKL. CDR3 coding DNA: TGCGCCAGCAGCCCCATCGGACAGTCAATCCAGGGCTACACCTTC. As protein: CASSPIGQSIQGYTF.

The chain has TRBV7-2 and TRBJ2-1; 9 bases match TRBD1. Per the germline V gene, CDR1 is SGHTA and CDR2 is FQGNSA. J lost 4 bases, V lost 4 bases, and 5 bases had no gene match. The CDR3 runs 15 residues. As DNA, the CDR3 is TGTGCCAGCAGCTCCACAGGGGGCGAGTACAATGAGCAGTTCTTC. It translates to CASSSTGGEYNEQFF.

The V call is TRBV14, the J call TRBJ2-1; TRBD2 matches 7 bases. CDR3 length: 17 amino acids. The J segment lost 6 bases and the V segment lost 0 bases, leaving 11 bases of the junction unmatched. Germline values: CDR1 SGHDN, CDR2 FVKESK. The CDR3 spells CASSQEWGGVIGNEQFF. DNA of the CDR3: TGTGCCAGCAGCCAAGAATGGGGGGGAGTAATAGGCAATGAGCAGTTCTTC.

The chain is built from TRBV19 and TRBJ1-1; D is ambiguous. The CDR3 consists of 11 residues. The germline CDR1 and CDR2 sequences are LNHDA and SQIVND (reference sequence). Trimming took 5 bases from V and 11 from J, leaving 12 bases between them. The CDR3 spells CASSEGVAAFF. DNA for the CDR3: TGTGCCAGTAGTGAGGGCGTAGCGGCTTTCTTT.

The chain links TRBV30 to TRBJ2-5; TRBD1 aligns across 9 bases. V dropped 1 base and J dropped 5; count of bases not matched to a gene: 5. The germline CDR1 and CDR2 sequences are GTSNPN and SVGIG (reference sequence). This CDR3 region has 14 residues. The CDR3 DNA follows: TGTGCCTGGAGTGGAACAGGGGGCTGGGAGACCCAGTACTTC. Translating gives CAWSGTGGWETQYF.

V gene TRBV12-3 or TRBV12-4 combines with J gene TRBJ2-3; 9 bases are shared with TRBD1. The CDR3 runs to 11 residues. V shed 3 bases, J shed 11 bases, and the junction held 0 bases outside the gene matches. CDR3 DNA: TGTGCCAGCAGTTTGGACAGGGGGCAGTATTTT. It translates to CASSLDRGQYF.

The J gene is TRBJ2-6, the V gene TRBV19, with TRBD1 identical over 12 bases. The J segment lost 4 bases and the V segment lost 4 bases, leaving 2 bases of the junction unmatched. Germline V gene sequence: CDR1 LNHDA, CDR2 SQIVND (reference sequence). The CDR3 length is 16 residues. The CDR3 loop is CASSRDRGLGANVLTF. The DNA for the CDR3 is TGTGCCAGTAGTAGGGACAGGGGGCTGGGGGCCAACGTCCTGACTTTC.

The rearrangement uses TRBV6-5 and TRBJ2-2, with D possibly being TRBD1 (6 bases). The germline V gene encodes CDR1 MNHEY and CDR2 SVGAGI. V lost 6 bases and J lost 4, with 12 bases in between. CDR3 length: 14 amino acids. CDR3 nucleotide sequence: TGTGCCAGCAGACCGGGACAAAGCACCGGGGAGCTGTTTTTT. Protein sequence: CASRPGQSTGELFF.

The chain uses TRBV7-2 and TRBJ1-1; D is unresolved. This CDR3 is built from 13 residues. Trimming cost V 5 bases and J 4 bases, with 11 bases left between them. Per germline, CDR1 SGHTA and CDR2 FQGNSA. The CDR3 reads CASSLGPATEAFF. As DNA, the CDR3 is TGTGCCAGCAGCCTGGGCCCGGCCACTGAAGCTTTCTTT.